Sequencing of this T cell receptor beta chain was carried out in a study of radiotherapy plus CTLA-4 blockade in lung cancer. Measured with immunoSEQ multiplex PCR; TCRdb has only the in-frame clones, and not every one. The top ten clones hold around 0.8% of a sample with 78,000 or so clones, more than 85% of them seen once. The CDR3 runs to 15 residues. Germline assignment: CDR1 SGDLS and CDR2 YYNGEE. V shed 3 bases and J 5 bases; nucleotides not matched to a gene: 7. This TCR was recovered from a human donor with non-small cell lung cancer who had stable disease on radiotherapy plus ipilimumab. This rearrangement joins TRBV9 to TRBJ1-4, with 7 bases fitting TRBD1. Sequenced material: peripheral blood, taken from a patient treated with radiotherapy plus ipilimumab. CDR3 amino acids: CASSASDRTNEKLFF. CDR3 sequence (DNA): TGTGCCAGCAGCGCCTCGGACAGGACAAATGAAAAACTGTTTTTT.